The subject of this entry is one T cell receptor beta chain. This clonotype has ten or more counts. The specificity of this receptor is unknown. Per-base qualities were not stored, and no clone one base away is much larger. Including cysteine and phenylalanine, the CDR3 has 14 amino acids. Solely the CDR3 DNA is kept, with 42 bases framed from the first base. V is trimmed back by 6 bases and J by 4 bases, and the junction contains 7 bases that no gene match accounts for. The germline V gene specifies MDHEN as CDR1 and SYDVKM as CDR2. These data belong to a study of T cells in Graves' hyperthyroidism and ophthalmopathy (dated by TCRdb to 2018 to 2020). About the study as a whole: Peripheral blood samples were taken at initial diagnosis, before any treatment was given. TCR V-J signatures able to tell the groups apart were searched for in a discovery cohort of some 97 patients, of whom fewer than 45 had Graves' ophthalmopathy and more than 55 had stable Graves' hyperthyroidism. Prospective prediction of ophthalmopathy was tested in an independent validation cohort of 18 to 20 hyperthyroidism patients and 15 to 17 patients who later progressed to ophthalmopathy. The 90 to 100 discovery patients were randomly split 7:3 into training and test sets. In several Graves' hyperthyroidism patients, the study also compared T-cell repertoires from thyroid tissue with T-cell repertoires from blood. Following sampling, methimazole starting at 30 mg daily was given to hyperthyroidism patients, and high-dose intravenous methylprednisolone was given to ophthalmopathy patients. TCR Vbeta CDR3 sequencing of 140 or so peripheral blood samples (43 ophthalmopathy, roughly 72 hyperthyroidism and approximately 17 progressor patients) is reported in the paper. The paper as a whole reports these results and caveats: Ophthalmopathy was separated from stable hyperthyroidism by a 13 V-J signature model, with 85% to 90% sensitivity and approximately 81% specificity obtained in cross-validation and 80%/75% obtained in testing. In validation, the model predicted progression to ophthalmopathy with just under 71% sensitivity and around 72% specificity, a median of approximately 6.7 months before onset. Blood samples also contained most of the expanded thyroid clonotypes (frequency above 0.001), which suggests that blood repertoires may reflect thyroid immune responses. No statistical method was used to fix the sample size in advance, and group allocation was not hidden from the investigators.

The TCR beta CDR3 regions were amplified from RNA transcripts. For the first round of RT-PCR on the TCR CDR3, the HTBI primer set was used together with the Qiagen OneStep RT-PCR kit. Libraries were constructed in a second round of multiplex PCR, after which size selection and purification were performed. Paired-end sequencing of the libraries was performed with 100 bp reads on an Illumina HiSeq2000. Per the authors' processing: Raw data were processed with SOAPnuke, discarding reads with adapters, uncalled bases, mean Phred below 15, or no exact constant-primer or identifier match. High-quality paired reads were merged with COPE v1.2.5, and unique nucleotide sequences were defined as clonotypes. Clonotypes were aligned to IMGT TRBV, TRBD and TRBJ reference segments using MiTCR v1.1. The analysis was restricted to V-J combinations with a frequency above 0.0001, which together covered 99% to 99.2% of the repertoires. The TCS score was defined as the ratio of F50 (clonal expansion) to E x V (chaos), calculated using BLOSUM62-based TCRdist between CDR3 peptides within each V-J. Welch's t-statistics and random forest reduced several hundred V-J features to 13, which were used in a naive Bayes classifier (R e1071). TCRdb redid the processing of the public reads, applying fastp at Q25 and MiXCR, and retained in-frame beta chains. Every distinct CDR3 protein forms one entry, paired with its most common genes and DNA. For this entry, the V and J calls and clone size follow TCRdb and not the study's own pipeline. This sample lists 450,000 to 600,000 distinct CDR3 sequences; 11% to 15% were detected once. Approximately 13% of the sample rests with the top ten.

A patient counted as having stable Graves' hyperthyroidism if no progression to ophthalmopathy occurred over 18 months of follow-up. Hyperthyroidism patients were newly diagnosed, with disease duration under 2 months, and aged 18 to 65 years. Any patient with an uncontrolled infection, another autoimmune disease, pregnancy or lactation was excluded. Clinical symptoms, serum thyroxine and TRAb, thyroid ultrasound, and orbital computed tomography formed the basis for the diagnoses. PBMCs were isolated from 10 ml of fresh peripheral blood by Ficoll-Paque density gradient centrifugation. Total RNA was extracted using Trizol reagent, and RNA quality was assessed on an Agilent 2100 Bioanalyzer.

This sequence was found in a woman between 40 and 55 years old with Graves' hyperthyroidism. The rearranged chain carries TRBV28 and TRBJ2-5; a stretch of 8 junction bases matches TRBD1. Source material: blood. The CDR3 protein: CASSARQGSETQYF. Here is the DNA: TGTGCCAGCAGCGCACGACAGGGGTCAGAGACCCAGTACTTC.